The TCR beta chain under discussion was sequenced for a study of Tregs in tolerant kidney transplant recipients. Concerning this clone: What it binds is not known.

Produced via immunoSEQ multiplex PCR; TCRdb's table is partial and in-frame only. The sample holds about 81,000 clones, 91% seen once. Study-wide points: Few patients were studied, so findings need validation in larger groups.

The length of the CDR3 is 15 residues. Germline V CDR1 and CDR2: MGHRA, YSYEKL. V lost 0 bases to trimming and J lost 1 base, with 10 bases between them. Recipients received nonmyeloablative bone marrow transplants from related graft donors, with transient mixed chimerism. The chain is built from TRBV4-1 and TRBJ2-7, with a possible D match to TRBD1 (6 bases). This TCR derives from a human patient who received a combined kidney and bone marrow transplant. The graft donor may account for some of the T cells. The sequencing used CD4+ T cells from blood (PBMCs), collected 24 months after the transplant. The CDR3 DNA is TGCGCCAGCAGCCAAGAACAGGGTTTATCCTACGAGCAGTACTTC. Amino acids: CASSQEQGLSYEQYF.